A selection of T cell receptor beta chains follows, all from one sample in a study of control samples from healthy donors and cancer patients. TCRdb keeps only in-frame clones here, not all; method: immunoSEQ multiplex PCR. The table lists 98,000 or so clones, roughly three quarters of them singletons. The sequencing sample was made of blood. The receptors originated from a woman between 25 and 40 years old in good health. Each CDR3 is given with its conserved first and last residue. D genes are given only for firm matches. Rows may omit the clone size; those that give it use once, few, many or a size class.

V gene	clone size	CDR3 length	D gene	J gene	CDR3 protein	CDR3 DNA
TRBV30	NA	16	NA	TRBJ1-4	CAWRGLIGSRNEKLFF	TGTGCCTGGAGGGGGTTGATCGGCTCTCGTAATGAAAAACTGTTTTTT
TRBV18	few	15	NA	TRBJ2-2	CASSPRTANTGELFF	TGTGCCAGCTCACCAAGGACGGCGAACACCGGGGAGCTGTTTTTT
TRBV11-1	once	16	TRBD2	TRBJ2-5	CASSLKLAAYQETQYF	TGTGCCAGCAGCCTCAAACTAGCGGCGTACCAAGAGACCCAGTACTTC
TRBV6-1	NA	15	NA	TRBJ2-6	CASSDGGTGANVLTF	TGTGCCAGCAGTGATGGGGGGACCGGGGCCAACGTCCTGACTTTC
TRBV9	NA	14	NA	TRBJ2-2	CASSVVEVSGELFF	TGTGCCAGCAGCGTAGTAGAGGTCTCCGGGGAGCTGTTTTTT
TRBV14	NA	13	NA	TRBJ2-5	CASRLTAIETQYF	TGTGCCAGCAGATTGACGGCTATTGAGACCCAGTACTTC
TRBV6-1	NA	12	NA	TRBJ1-1	CASSEAGGRAFF	TGTGCCAGCAGTGAAGCCGGGGGGCGAGCTTTCTTT
TRBV5-1	NA	12	NA	TRBJ1-2	CASSFGGSGYTF	TGCGCCAGCAGCTTTGGCGGTTCTGGCTACACCTTC
TRBV5-6	NA	16	NA	TRBJ1-1	CASSPKSKNMNTEAFF	TGTGCCAGCAGCCCAAAATCCAAGAACATGAACACTGAAGCTTTCTTT
TRBV5-1	once	15	NA	TRBJ2-7	CASSPPTGLGDEQYF	TGCGCCAGCAGTCCACCTACAGGGTTAGGGGACGAGCAGTACTTC
TRBV19	NA	13	TRBD1	TRBJ2-5	CASRQDREETQYF	TGTGCCAGTAGGCAGGACAGGGAGGAGACCCAGTACTTC
TRBV6-1	NA	16	NA	TRBJ2-1	CASSDPPDGRRLEQFF	TGTGCCAGCAGTGACCCCCCAGACGGCAGGCGCCTAGAGCAGTTCTTC
TRBV10-3	once	13	NA	TRBJ2-2	CAISESVGGELFF	TGTGCCATCAGTGAGTCGGTCGGCGGGGAGCTGTTTTTT
TRBV5-6	NA	15	NA	TRBJ1-1	CASSEVGQGFSEAFF	TGTGCCAGCAGCGAGGTTGGGCAGGGGTTTTCTGAAGCTTTCTTT
TRBV4-2	NA	17	TRBD1	TRBJ2-1	CASSQDLRTGSYNEQFF	TGTGCCAGCAGCCAAGATCTGAGGACAGGGTCTTACAATGAGCAGTTCTTC
TRBV6-5	many	12	NA	TRBJ2-6	CASSSGANVLTF	TGTGCCAGCAGTTCTGGGGCCAACGTCCTGACTTTC
TRBV7-6	once	16	NA	TRBJ1-2	CASKCRVWPFICGYTF	TGTGCCAGCAAGTGTAGGGTATGGCCATTCATCTGTGGCTACACCTTC
TRBV19	once	15	TRBD2	TRBJ2-7	CASSKTSVSSYEQYF	TGTGCCAGTAGCAAGACTAGCGTCAGCTCCTACGAGCAGTACTTC
TRBV13	NA	16	TRBD2	TRBJ2-3	CASSWTSGGLKDTQYF	TGTGCCAGCAGCTGGACTAGCGGGGGGTTGAAAGATACGCAGTATTTT
TRBV5-1	NA	16	NA	TRBJ2-5	CASSLEGRIARETQYF	TGCGCCAGCAGCTTGGAGGGACGGATTGCGAGGGAGACCCAGTACTTC
TRBV4-3	NA	14	NA	TRBJ1-2	CASSQDYGSSGYTF	TGCGCCAGCAGCCAAGATTATGGGTCGTCTGGCTACACCTTC
TRBV5-6	NA	15	NA	TRBJ1-2	CASSLDGQTNYGYTF	TGTGCCAGCAGCTTGGATGGACAGACTAACTATGGCTACACCTTC
TRBV12-5	few	12	NA	TRBJ2-1	CASGLDWQSQFF	TGTGCTAGTGGTTTGGATTGGCAGAGCCAGTTCTTC
TRBV6-5	NA	14	TRBD1	TRBJ1-3	CASSSTGIGNTIYF	TGTGCCAGCAGTTCGACAGGGATTGGAAACACCATATATTTT
TRBV6-5	NA	13	TRBD2	TRBJ2-7	CASSLTSVYEQYF	TGTGCCAGCAGCCTAACTAGCGTCTACGAGCAGTACTTC
TRBV6-1	once	14	NA	TRBJ1-2	CASSEAGSPYGYTF	TGTGCCAGCAGTGAAGCGGGATCTCCCTATGGCTACACCTTC
TRBV7-3	NA	14	TRBD1	TRBJ2-3	CASTSRGGADTQYF	TGTGCCAGTACCTCTAGAGGGGGCGCAGATACGCAGTATTTT
TRBV7-8	once	13	NA	TRBJ2-1	CASTYPGGGEQFF	TGTGCCAGCACCTACCCAGGGGGAGGCGAGCAGTTCTTC
TRBV7-8	NA	14	NA	TRBJ1-2	CASSLATGGRGYTF	TGTGCCAGCAGCTTAGCGACAGGAGGAAGAGGCTACACCTTC